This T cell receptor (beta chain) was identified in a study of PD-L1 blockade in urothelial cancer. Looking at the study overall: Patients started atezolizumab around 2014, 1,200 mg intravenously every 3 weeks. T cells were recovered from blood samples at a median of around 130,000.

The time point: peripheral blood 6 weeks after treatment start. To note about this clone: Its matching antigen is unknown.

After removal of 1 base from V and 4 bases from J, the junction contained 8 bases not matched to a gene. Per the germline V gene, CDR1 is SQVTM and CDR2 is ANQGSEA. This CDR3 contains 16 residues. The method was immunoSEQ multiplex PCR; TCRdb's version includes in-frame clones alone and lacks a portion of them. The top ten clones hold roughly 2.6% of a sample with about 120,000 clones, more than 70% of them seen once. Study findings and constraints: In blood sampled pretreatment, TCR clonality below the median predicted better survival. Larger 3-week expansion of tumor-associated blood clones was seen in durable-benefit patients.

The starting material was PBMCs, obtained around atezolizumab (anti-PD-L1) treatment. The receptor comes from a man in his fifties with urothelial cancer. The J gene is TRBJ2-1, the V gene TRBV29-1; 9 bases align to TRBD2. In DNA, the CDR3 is TGCAGCGTTGAAGGGCGGGAGGGCCTCTCGTACAATGAGCAGTTCTTC. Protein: CSVEGREGLSYNEQFF.